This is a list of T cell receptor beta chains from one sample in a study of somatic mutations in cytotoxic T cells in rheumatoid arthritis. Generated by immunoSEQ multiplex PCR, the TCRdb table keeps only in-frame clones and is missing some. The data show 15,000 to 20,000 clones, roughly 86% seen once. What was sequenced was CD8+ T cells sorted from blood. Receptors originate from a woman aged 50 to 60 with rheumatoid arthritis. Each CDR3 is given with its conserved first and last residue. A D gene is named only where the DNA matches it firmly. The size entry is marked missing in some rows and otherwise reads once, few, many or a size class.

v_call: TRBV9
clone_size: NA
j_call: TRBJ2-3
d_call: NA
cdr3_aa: CASSVDGNPLTDTQYF
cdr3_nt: TGTGCCAGCAGCGTAGACGGGAACCCCTTAACAGATACGCAGTATTTT

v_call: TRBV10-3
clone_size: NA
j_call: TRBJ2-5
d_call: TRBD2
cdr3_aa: CAISDLAGVETQYF
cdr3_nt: TGTGCCATCAGTGATCTAGCGGGAGTAGAGACCCAGTACTTC

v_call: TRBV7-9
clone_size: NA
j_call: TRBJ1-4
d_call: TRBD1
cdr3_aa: CASSLARQGVNEKLFF
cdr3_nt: TGTGCCAGCAGCTTAGCTCGACAGGGGGTTAATGAAAAACTGTTTTTT

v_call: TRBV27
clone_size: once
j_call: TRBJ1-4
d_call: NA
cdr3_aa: CASSAGLRYEKLFF
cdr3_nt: TGTGCCAGCAGTGCAGGCCTCAGGTATGAAAAACTGTTTTTT

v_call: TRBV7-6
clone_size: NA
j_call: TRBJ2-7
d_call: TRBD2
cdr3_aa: CASRPKTSGRSYEQYF
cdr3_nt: TGTGCCAGCAGACCGAAGACTAGCGGGAGGTCTTACGAGCAGTACTTC

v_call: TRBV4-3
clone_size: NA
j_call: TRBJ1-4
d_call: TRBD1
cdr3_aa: CASSQRQGFNEKLFF
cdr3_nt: TGCGCCAGCAGCCAACGACAGGGTTTCAATGAAAAACTGTTTTTT

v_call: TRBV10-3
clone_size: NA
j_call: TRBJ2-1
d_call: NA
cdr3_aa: CAISEIGFQFF
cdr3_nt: TGTGCCATCAGTGAGATAGGGTTTCAGTTCTTC

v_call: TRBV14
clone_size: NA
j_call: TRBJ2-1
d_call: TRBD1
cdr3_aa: CASSQDGGDRGQNEQFF
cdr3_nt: TGTGCCAGCAGCCAAGATGGAGGGGACAGGGGGCAGAATGAGCAGTTCTTC

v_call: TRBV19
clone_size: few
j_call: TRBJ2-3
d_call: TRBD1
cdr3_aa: CASSDRGSTDTQYF
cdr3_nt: TGTGCCAGTAGCGACAGGGGAAGCACAGATACGCAGTATTTT

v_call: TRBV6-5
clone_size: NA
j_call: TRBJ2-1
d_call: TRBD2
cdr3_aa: CASRPRAGGYNEQFF
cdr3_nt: TGTGCCAGCAGGCCACGCGCGGGGGGGTACAATGAGCAGTTCTTC

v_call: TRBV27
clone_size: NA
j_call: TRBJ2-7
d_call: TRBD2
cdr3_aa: CASSLGGGRYEQYF
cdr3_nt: TGTGCCAGCAGTTTAGGCGGGGGGCGGTACGAGCAGTACTTC

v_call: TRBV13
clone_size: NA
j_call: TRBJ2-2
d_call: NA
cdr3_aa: CASSTERGNTGELFF
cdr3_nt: TGTGCCAGCAGCACCGAGAGAGGGAACACCGGGGAGCTGTTTTTT

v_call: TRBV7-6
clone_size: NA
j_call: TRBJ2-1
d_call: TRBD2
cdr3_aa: CASSLEPGGPSYNEQFF
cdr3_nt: TGTGCCAGCAGCCTGGAACCGGGAGGACCTTCCTACAATGAGCAGTTCTTC

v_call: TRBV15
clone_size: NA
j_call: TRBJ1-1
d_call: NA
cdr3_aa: CATSRTGVEAFF
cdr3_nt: TGTGCCACCAGCAGAACTGGGGTGGAAGCTTTCTTT

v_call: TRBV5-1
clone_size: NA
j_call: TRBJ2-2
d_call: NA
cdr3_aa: CASRIRTATGELFF
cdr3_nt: TGCGCCAGCAGGATTCGGACAGCCACCGGGGAGCTGTTTTTT

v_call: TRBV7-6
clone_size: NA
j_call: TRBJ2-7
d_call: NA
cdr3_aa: CASSFPNKDTEQYF
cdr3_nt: TGTGCCAGCAGCTTTCCGAATAAGGATACCGAGCAGTACTTC

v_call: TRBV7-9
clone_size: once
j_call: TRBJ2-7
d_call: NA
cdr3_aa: CASSSLPQDGPSYEQYF
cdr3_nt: TGTGCCAGCAGCTCCCTACCACAGGATGGCCCTTCCTACGAGCAGTACTTC

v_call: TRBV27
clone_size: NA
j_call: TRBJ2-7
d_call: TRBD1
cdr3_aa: CASSPGTGYEQYF
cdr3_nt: TGTGCCAGCAGTCCCGGGACAGGCTACGAGCAGTACTTC

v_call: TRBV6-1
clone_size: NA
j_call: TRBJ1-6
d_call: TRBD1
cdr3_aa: CASSEEGTGSTPLHF
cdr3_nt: TGTGCCAGCAGTGAAGAGGGGACAGGTTCGACACCCCTCCACTTT

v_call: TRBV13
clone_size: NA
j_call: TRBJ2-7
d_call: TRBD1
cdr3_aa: CASSEGETGGVEQYF
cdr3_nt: TGTGCCAGCAGCGAAGGGGAGACAGGGGGCGTTGAGCAGTACTTC

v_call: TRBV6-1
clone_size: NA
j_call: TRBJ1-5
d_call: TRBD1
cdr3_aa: CASSGGQGEPYQPQHF
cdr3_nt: TGTGCCAGCAGTGGTGGACAGGGGGAACCTTATCAGCCCCAGCATTTT

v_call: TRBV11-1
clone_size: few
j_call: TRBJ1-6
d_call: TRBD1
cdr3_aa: CASSRTGNNSPLHF
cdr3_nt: TGTGCCAGCAGCCGGACAGGGAACAATTCACCCCTCCACTTT

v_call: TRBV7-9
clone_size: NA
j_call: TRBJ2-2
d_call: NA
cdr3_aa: CASSPTGPGGNTGELFF
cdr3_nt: TGTGCCAGCAGCCCGACCGGGCCCGGAGGAAACACCGGGGAGCTGTTTTTT

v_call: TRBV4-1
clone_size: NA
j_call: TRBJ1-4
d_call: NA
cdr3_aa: CASSQVTGKNEKLFF
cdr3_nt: TGCGCCAGCAGCCAAGTCACCGGTAAGAATGAAAAACTGTTTTTT

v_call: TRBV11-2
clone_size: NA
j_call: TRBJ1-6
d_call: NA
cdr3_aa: CASSSRGEVNSPLHF
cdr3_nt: TGTGCCAGCAGCTCGAGGGGCGAGGTTAATTCACCCCTCCACTTT

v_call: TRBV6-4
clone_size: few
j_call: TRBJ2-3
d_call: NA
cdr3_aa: CASSDSGGSTDTQYF
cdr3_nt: TGTGCCAGCAGTGACTCAGGGGGGAGCACAGATACGCAGTATTTT

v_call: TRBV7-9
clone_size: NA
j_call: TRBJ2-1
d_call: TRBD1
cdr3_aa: CASRGPPHRQGIYNEQFF
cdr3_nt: TGTGCCAGCAGAGGTCCCCCCCACAGACAGGGAATCTACAATGAGCAGTTCTTC

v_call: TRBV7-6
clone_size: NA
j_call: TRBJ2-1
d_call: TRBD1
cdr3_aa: CASSSRQGANNEQFF
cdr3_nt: TGTGCCAGCAGCTCCAGACAGGGGGCGAACAATGAGCAGTTCTTC

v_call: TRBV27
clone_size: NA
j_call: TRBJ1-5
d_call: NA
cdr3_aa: CASSPGHLSNQPQHF
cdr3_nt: TGTGCCAGCAGTCCGGGACACCTTAGCAATCAGCCCCAGCATTTT

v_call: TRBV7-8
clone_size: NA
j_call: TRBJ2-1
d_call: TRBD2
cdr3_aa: CASSLKGWRGGYEEQFF
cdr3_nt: TGTGCCAGCAGCTTAAAGGGCTGGCGGGGGGGCTATGAAGAGCAGTTCTTC

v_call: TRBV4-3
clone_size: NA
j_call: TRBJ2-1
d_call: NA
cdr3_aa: CASSQGPGYNEQFF
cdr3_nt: TGCGCCAGCAGCCAAGGGCCGGGCTACAATGAGCAGTTCTTC

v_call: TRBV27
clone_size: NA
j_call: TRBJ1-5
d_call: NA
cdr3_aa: CASRPRKFMHIPSFNQPQHF
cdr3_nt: TGTGCCAGCAGGCCTAGGAAATTTATGCACATACCGTCTTTCAATCAGCCCCAGCATTTT

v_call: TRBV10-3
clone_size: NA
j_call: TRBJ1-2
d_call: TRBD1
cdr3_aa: CAIREWTGLEYGYTF
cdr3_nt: TGTGCCATCAGGGAATGGACAGGGTTAGAATATGGCTACACCTTC

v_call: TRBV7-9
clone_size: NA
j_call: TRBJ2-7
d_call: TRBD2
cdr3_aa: CASSPTRGGEYEQYF
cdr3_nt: TGTGCCAGCAGCCCCACTCGGGGGGGAGAGTACGAGCAGTACTTC

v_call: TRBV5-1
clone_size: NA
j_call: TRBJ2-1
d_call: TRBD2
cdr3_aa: CASSLVPLADNEQFF
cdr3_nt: TGCGCCAGCAGCTTGGTCCCACTAGCGGACAATGAGCAGTTCTTC

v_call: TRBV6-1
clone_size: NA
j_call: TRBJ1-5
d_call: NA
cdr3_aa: CASSERVVSNQPQHF
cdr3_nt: TGTGCCAGCAGTGAACGGGTTGTTAGCAATCAGCCCCAGCATTTT

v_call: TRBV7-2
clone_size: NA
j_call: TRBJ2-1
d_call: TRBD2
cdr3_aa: CASSLEGLAGGFFEQFF
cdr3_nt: TGTGCCAGCAGCCTCGAAGGGCTAGCGGGAGGCTTCTTTGAGCAGTTCTTC

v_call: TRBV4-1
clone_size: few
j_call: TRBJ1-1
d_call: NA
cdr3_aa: CASSQGFDNTEAFF
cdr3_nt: TGCGCCAGCAGCCAGGGGTTCGATAACACTGAAGCTTTCTTT

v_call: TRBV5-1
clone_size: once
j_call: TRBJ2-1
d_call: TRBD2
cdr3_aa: CASRRTTSGGRDEQFF
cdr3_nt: TGCGCCAGCAGGCGGACTACTAGCGGGGGGCGAGATGAGCAGTTCTTC

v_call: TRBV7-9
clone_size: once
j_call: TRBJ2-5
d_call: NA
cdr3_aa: CASSFLPGTEETQYF
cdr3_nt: TGTGCCAGCAGCTTTCTCCCGGGTACCGAAGAGACCCAGTACTTC

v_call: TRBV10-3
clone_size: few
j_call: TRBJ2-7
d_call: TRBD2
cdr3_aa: CAISESGTSQYEQYF
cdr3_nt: TGTGCCATCAGTGAGTCAGGGACTAGCCAATACGAGCAGTACTTC

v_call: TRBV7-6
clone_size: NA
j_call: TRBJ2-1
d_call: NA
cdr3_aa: CASSPASNEQFF
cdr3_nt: TGTGCCAGCAGCCCCGCCTCCAATGAGCAGTTCTTC

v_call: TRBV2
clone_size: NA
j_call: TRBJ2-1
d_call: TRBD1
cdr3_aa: CARDRVWNEQFF
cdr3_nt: TGTGCCAGGGACAGGGTGTGGAATGAGCAGTTCTTC

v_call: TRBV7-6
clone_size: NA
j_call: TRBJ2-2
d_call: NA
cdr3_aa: CASREQTMNTGELFF
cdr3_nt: TGTGCCAGCAGGGAGCAGACAATGAACACCGGGGAGCTGTTTTTT

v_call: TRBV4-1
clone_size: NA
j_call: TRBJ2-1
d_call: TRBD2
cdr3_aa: CASSQETLAGATWEEQFF
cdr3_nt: TGCGCCAGCAGCCAAGAAACACTAGCGGGGGCTACCTGGGAGGAGCAGTTCTTC

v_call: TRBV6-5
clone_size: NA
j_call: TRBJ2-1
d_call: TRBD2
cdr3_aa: CASSTRTSSPEQFF
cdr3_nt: TGTGCCAGCAGTACAAGGACTAGCAGTCCTGAGCAGTTCTTC

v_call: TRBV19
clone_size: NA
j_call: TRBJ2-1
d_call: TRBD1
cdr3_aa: CASSIRWDRSYNEQFF
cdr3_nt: TGTGCCAGTAGTATCCGGTGGGACAGGTCCTACAATGAGCAGTTCTTC

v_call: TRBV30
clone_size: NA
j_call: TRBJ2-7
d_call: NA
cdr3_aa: CAWSLSASYEQYF
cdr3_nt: TGTGCCTGGAGTTTGTCTGCGTCCTACGAGCAGTACTTC

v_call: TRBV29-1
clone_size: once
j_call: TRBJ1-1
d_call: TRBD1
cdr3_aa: CSGGTGEMEAFF
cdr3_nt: TGCAGCGGGGGGACAGGGGAGATGGAGGCTTTCTTT

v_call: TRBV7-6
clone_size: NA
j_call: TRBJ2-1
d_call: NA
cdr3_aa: CASSLEGNSYNEQFF
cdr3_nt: TGTGCCAGCAGCTTAGAGGGGAACTCCTACAATGAGCAGTTCTTC

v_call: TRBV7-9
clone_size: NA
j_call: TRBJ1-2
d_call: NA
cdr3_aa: CASSLDPGQHYGYTF
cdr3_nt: TGTGCCAGCAGCTTAGACCCGGGGCAGCACTATGGCTACACCTTC